Listed below are T cell receptor beta chains from one sample, sequenced in a study of T cells in Graves' hyperthyroidism and ophthalmopathy. TCRdb processed the multiplex PCR reads anew with MiXCR; each CDR3 protein has one entry. This repertoire shows about 840,000 distinct CDR3 sequences, 35% to 45% found once; its top ten account for around 10%. Sequencing was done on a sample of blood. These receptors were taken from a man between 18 and 29 years old with Graves' hyperthyroidism. The CDR3 runs from the conserved cysteine through the conserved F or W. The size entry is marked missing in some rows and otherwise reads once, few, many or a size class.

size | V | length | CDR3
many | TRBV7-6 | 16 | CASSLDAGQGIYEQYF
many | TRBV7-8 | 14 | CASSLVDYQETQYF
few | TRBV11-2 | 15 | CASSLVARSNTEAFF
many | TRBV5-1 | 13 | CASSLVAGNTIYF
few | TRBV9 | 16 | CASSVGPGSTNEKLFF
many | TRBV2 | 16 | CASSTRASGRAYEQYF
many | TRBV29-1 | 12 | CSVRDNQETQYF
many | TRBV29-1 | 12 | CSVPTGNTEAFF
NA | TRBV5-1 | 15 | CASSLTGISDQPQHF
many | TRBV15 | 16 | CATSRDSRTSPYGYTF
many | TRBV19 | 13 | CASRQAGSYEQYF
NA | TRBV15 | 15 | CATSRDLQGTSPLHF
many | TRBV20-1 | 14 | CSARDPGGLEPQHF
few | TRBV7-2 | 18 | CASSLARYPKRTNEKLFF
NA | TRBV6-6 | 13 | CASHGTTTGELFF
NA | TRBV4-1 | 16 | CASSQTEVRGNQPQHF
few | TRBV19 | 14 | CASMAPGTAYEQYF
few | TRBV2 | 16 | CASSTLAGGNTGELFF
many | TRBV20-1 | 14 | CSALPQRAQETQYF
NA | TRBV3-1 | 14 | CASSPFGENTEAFF
few | TRBV7-2 | 17 | CASSLGALGEDSYEQYF
NA | TRBV7-2 | 17 | CASSLSLVGGGQETQYF
few | TRBV6-5 | 18 | CASSYTPQGGWGNQPQHF
NA | TRBV7-3 | 15 | CASSFWTGRGNTIYF
NA | TRBV30 | 12 | CAWSVLGNTIYF
NA | TRBV20-1 | 15 | CSARVGTSGSPEQYF
many | TRBV12-3/TRBV12-4 | 14 | CASSASHGGTEAFF
few | TRBV12-3/TRBV12-4 | 16 | CASSLRASQRGNTIYF
many | TRBV15 | 15 | CATSRERGLAYEQYF
many | TRBV14 | 13 | CASSQESYYGYTF
many | TRBV7-9 | 15 | CASSLSVARDTEAFF
few | TRBV10-3 | 15 | CASSGIRPVDTEAFF
NA | TRBV25-1 | 10 | CASRHREAFF
NA | TRBV10-3 | 12 | CAIQRGRTEAFF
NA | TRBV29-1 | 12 | CSRGQGPTEAFF
once | TRBV7-2 | 17 | CASSQDFSTTRFYEQYF
few | TRBV12-3/TRBV12-4 | 14 | CASSPYGVTRGYTF
many | TRBV15 | 14 | CATSPDTGGETQYF
NA | TRBV4-1 | 12 | CASSQDRGQQYF